One and the same sample provided the 30 T cell receptor beta chains below, sequenced in a study of cytomegalovirus exposure and HLA in healthy donors. Primers included in the PCR were 60 Vbeta and 13 Jbeta primers. Produced via immunoSEQ multiplex PCR; TCRdb's table is partial and in-frame only. The profile shows over 150,000 clones, 65% to 70% of them singletons. The sample comprised PBMCs. The receptors originated from a young woman in good health and CMV-seropositive.

The chain recombines TRBV11-2 with TRBJ2-2, with D possibly being TRBD1 (6 bases). The CDR3 loop spans 16 amino acids. V dropped 3 bases and J dropped 3 bases, with 14 bases sitting between them. The V gene's germline CDR1 is SGHAT and CDR2 FQNNGV. The CDR3 nucleotides are TGTGCCAGCAGCTTCAGGTTCCGACAGGACACCGGGGAGCTGTTTTTT. Its translation is CASSFRFRQDTGELFF.

The chain couples TRBV27 to TRBJ2-7, with 7 bases matching TRBD2. Germline V gene sequence: CDR1 MNHEY, CDR2 SMNVEV (reference sequence). V was clipped by 3 bases and J by 2 bases; unmatched bases: 7. The CDR3 runs to 15 residues. The CDR3 coding sequence is TGTGCCAGCAGTTTGTCCGGGACTATCGCCTACGAGCAGTACTTC. It encodes CASSLSGTIAYEQYF.

The chain links TRBV27 to TRBJ2-1; 8 nucleotides match TRBD1. V trimming: 4 bases; J trimming: 16 bases; junction bases outside the gene matches: 12. CDR3 length: 13 amino acids. Germline V gene data show CDR1 as MNHEY and CDR2 as SMNVEV (reference sequence). The CDR3 protein is CASSSLFRGLRFF. CDR3 DNA sequence: TGTGCCAGCAGTTCACTCTTCAGGGGGCTACGATTCTTC.

A few counts support this clone. The V call is TRBV19, the J call TRBJ1-1; D is uncertain. The CDR3 loop spans 14 amino acids. V was cut by 3 bases and J by 1 base, with 9 bases left in between. Germline CDR1 LNHDA, CDR2 SQIVND (reference sequence). The DNA for the CDR3 is TGTGCCAGTAGTATGAGGCGGTGGAACACTGAAGCTTTCTTT. Encoded protein: CASSMRRWNTEAFF.

This clone was counted only a few times. The chain joins TRBV7-9 to TRBJ2-5; 10 bases match TRBD2. Germline CDR1 SEHNR, CDR2 FQNEAQ (reference sequence). The CDR3 covers 14 residues. Losses at the gene ends were 5 bases for V and 5 bases for J; bases not matched to a gene: 5. CDR3 in amino acids: CASSEASGGETQYF. DNA of the CDR3: TGTGCCAGCAGCGAAGCTAGCGGGGGTGAGACCCAGTACTTC.

The rearrangement joins TRBV6-5 to TRBJ2-4, with 7 bases that match TRBD1. Germline values: CDR1 MNHEY, CDR2 SVGAGI. Unmatched junction bases numbered 8, after V lost 5 bases and J lost 7 bases. The CDR3 covers 14 residues. The CDR3 protein is CASSGRQGANIQYF. The DNA of the CDR3 is TGTGCCAGCAGTGGAAGACAGGGTGCGAACATTCAGTACTTC.

The CDR3 DNA follows: TGTGCCAGCAGCGTAGGCGGAGGGGGGGGAAGGGATACGCAGTATTTT. Translated: CASSVGGGGGRDTQYF. The chain combines TRBV9 with TRBJ2-3; D is possibly TRBD2 (7 bases). This CDR3 region has 16 residues. Germline lookup yields CDR1 SGDLS and CDR2 YYNGEE. The germline V and J ends were trimmed by 0 bases and 6 bases, with 17 bases remaining between them.

This chain uses TRBV2 with TRBJ1-5; D is perhaps TRBD1 (5 bases). This CDR3 is 14 amino acids long. The V end was cut by 3 bases, the J end by 6 bases, with 12 bases between. Germline lookup yields CDR1 SNHLY and CDR2 FYNNEI. The CDR3, as DNA: TGTGCCAGCAGTGATTCAGGTACAGGTCAGCCCCAGCATTTT. Translation: CASSDSGTGQPQHF.

V and J are TRBV6-1 and TRBJ1-1; tentatively, D is TRBD1 (5 bases). From germline, CDR1 is MNHNS and CDR2 SASEGT. Trimming stripped 1 base from V and 1 base from J, with 13 bases between. This CDR3 comprises 16 residues. CDR3 region: CASSEVRGSGNTEAFF. CDR3 DNA: TGTGCCAGCAGTGAAGTACGGGGGTCTGGGAACACTGAAGCTTTCTTT.

The chain joins TRBV21-1 to TRBJ1-1; TRBD1 reflects the table's D call only, with no check against the DNA. TRBV21-1 is flagged as a pseudogene. The CDR3 is 15 amino acids. CDR3 in amino acids: CASSETDRYNTEAFF. CDR3 sequence (DNA): TGTGCCAGCAGTGAGACAGATCGCTACAACACTGAAGCTTTCTTT.

The rearrangement uses TRBV5-1 and TRBJ2-7; 10 bases fit TRBD1. From germline, CDR1 is SGHRS and CDR2 YFSETQ. The CDR3 has 17 amino acids. The V gene end was trimmed by 4 bases and the J gene end by 6 bases; junction bases not matched to a gene: 16. This chain's CDR3 is CASSPTGGRDRGLEQYF. As DNA, the CDR3 is TGCGCCAGCAGCCCAACGGGGGGCCGGGACAGGGGCCTCGAGCAGTACTTC.

The chain is built from TRBV18 and TRBJ1-4; D remains ambiguous. Germline CDR1 reads KGHSH; CDR2 reads LQKENI. The V and J ends lost 5 bases and 4 bases respectively, with 8 bases between them. CDR3 length equals 13 residues. This chain's CDR3 is CASSGQVNEKLFF. DNA of the CDR3: TGTGCCAGCTCAGGGCAGGTTAATGAAAAACTGTTTTTT.

In this sample, this clone turned up once. The chain is built from TRBV2 and TRBJ2-7, with 8 nucleotides matching TRBD1. Germline trimming cut 8 bases from V and 1 base from J; bases unmatched to any gene: 10. This CDR3 comprises 15 residues. Germline V gene lookup returns CDR1 SNHLY and CDR2 FYNNEI. Here the CDR3 DNA reads TGTGCCAGCGGGGGACAGGAATCTCCATCCTACGAGCAGTACTTC. It yields the protein CASGGQESPSYEQYF.

The V call is TRBV19, the J call TRBJ1-1, with 7 bases identical to TRBD1. This CDR3 has 14 amino acids. Germline CDR1 is LNHDA and CDR2 is SQIVND (reference sequence). The V segment lost 7 bases and the J segment 5 bases; nucleotides outside the gene matches: 10. The CDR3 coding sequence is TGTGCCAGTACCGGAAGGGGCAGGGGGACTGAAGCTTTCTTT. Translating it yields CASTGRGRGTEAFF.

The chain links TRBV30 to TRBJ1-2, with D hard to call. V lost 3 bases and J 4 bases, leaving 15 bases between the germline ends. In germline, CDR1 is GTSNPN, CDR2 SVGIG (reference sequence). The CDR3 consists of 14 residues. Here the CDR3 reads CAWSSDRGIYGYTF. CDR3 nucleotides: TGTGCCTGGAGCTCCGATCGAGGGATCTATGGCTACACCTTC.

The chain's CDR3 is CARGQENSPLHF. Written as DNA, the CDR3 is TGTGCCAGAGGACAGGAGAATTCACCCCTCCACTTT. The rearrangement links TRBV2 to TRBJ1-6, with 7 bases that match TRBD1. Germline lookup yields CDR1 SNHLY and CDR2 FYNNEI. The CDR3 is made up of 12 amino acids. Trimming removed 9 bases from V and 7 bases from J; junction bases left unmatched: 3.

The DNA for the CDR3 is TGTGCCAGCAACGCAGGGGGCGCGGGCACTGAAGCTTTCTTT. It is translated as CASNAGGAGTEAFF. The rearrangement links TRBV6-6 to TRBJ1-1; 8 bases are a match to TRBD1. The J segment lost 4 bases and the V segment lost 7 bases, leaving 8 bases of the junction unmatched. Germline CDR1 MNHNY, CDR2 SVGAGI (reference sequence). CDR3 length: 14 residues.

The genes are TRBV7-3 and TRBJ1-2; 7 positions match TRBD1. The CDR3 runs 15 residues. Germline assignment: CDR1 SGHTA and CDR2 FQGTGA. After removal of 5 bases from V and 2 bases from J, the junction contained 8 bases not matched to a gene. Here the CDR3 DNA reads TGTGCCAGCAGCCCTCGAGGACAGGAGAACTATGGCTACACCTTC. Its protein product is CASSPRGQENYGYTF.

The chain joins TRBV27 to TRBJ2-3, with 7 positions matching TRBD2. This CDR3 is built from 13 residues. Per germline, CDR1 MNHEY and CDR2 SMNVEV (reference sequence). V lost 8 bases, J lost 5 bases, and 7 bases stayed unmatched. The CDR3, as DNA: TGTGCCAGCTGGGGAGGGAACAAAGATACGCAGTATTTT. Translation: CASWGGNKDTQYF.

This CDR3 reads CASSLAGGLSTDTQYF. CDR3 in DNA: TGTGCCAGCAGCTTAGCGGGGGGGCTTAGCACAGATACGCAGTATTTT. The chain recombines TRBV13 with TRBJ2-3, with TRBD2 matching over 8 bases. The J segment lost 0 bases and the V segment lost 1 base, leaving 3 bases of the junction unmatched. This CDR3 comprises 16 residues. The germline CDR1 and CDR2 sequences are PRHDT and FYEKMQ (reference sequence).

The CDR3 DNA sequence: TGTGCCAGCAGTCCCAGACAGGGCCCGAACACTGAAGCTTTCTTT. It is translated as CASSPRQGPNTEAFF. The rearrangement links TRBV27 to TRBJ1-1, with 7 bases aligning to TRBD1. J was trimmed by 1 base and V by 5 bases; bases with no gene match: 7. Germline lookup yields CDR1 MNHEY and CDR2 SMNVEV (reference sequence). The length of the CDR3 is 15 residues.

This clone was detected only once. One end of the junction does not line up with germline, which may come from a read error. The V call is TRBV18, the J call TRBJ1-2; the D is unclear. The CDR3 has 15 amino acids. Germline V gene lookup returns CDR1 KGHSH and CDR2 LQKENI. The CDR3 here is CASSPPISSNYGYTF. CDR3 sequence (DNA): TGTGCCAGCTCTCCACCTATATCCTCTAACTATGGCTACACCTTC.

The rearrangement joins TRBV2 to TRBJ1-1; 7 bases are a match to TRBD1. Germline loops: CDR1 SNHLY, CDR2 FYNNEI. This CDR3 region has 14 residues. The V gene end was trimmed by 3 bases and the J gene end by 2 bases; junction bases not matched to a gene: 3. The CDR3 here is CASSEGTENTEAFF. In DNA form, the CDR3 reads TGTGCCAGCAGTGAGGGGACAGAAAACACTGAAGCTTTCTTT. The complete variable domain, with remaining parts taken from reference TRBV2 and TRBJ1-1, reads EPEVTQTPSHQVTQMGQEVILRCVPISNHLYFYWYRQILGQKVEFLVSFYNNEISEKSEIFDDQFSVERPDGSNFTLKIRSTKLEDSAMYFCASSEGTENTEAFFGQGTRLTVV.

This clone was observed a few times. CDR3 DNA sequence: TGTGCCAGCAGCCTAGGTCTCGGTCGGGACACTGAAGCTTTCTTT. The encoded protein is CASSLGLGRDTEAFF. This chain links TRBV4-2 with TRBJ1-1, with unresolved D. V was cut by 4 bases and J by 3 bases, with 15 bases left in between. This CDR3 contains 15 residues. CDR1 and CDR2 (germline): LGHNA, YNFKEQ.

This chain uses TRBV27 with TRBJ2-1, with D unresolved. Germline values: CDR1 MNHEY, CDR2 SMNVEV (reference sequence). The length of the CDR3 is 14 residues. V was clipped by 3 bases and J by 0 bases, with 6 bases between them. The CDR3 DNA is TGTGCCAGCAGTTTGCTAAGCTCCTACAATGAGCAGTTCTTC. This gives the protein CASSLLSSYNEQFF.

The rearrangement joins TRBV9 to TRBJ2-1; the match to TRBD2 covers 12 bases. With V trimmed by 4 bases and J by 8 bases, 4 bases remained unmatched. This CDR3 has 14 amino acids. CDR1 and CDR2 from the germline V gene are SGDLS and YYNGEE. The CDR3 protein is CASSLRLAGDEQFF. The CDR3 nucleotides are TGTGCCAGCAGCCTTAGACTAGCGGGAGATGAGCAGTTCTTC.

V is TRBV7-9 and J is TRBJ2-7, with TRBD1 matching over 7 bases. The CDR3 consists of 13 residues. Per germline, CDR1 SEHNR and CDR2 FQNEAQ (reference sequence). V shed 2 bases, J shed 4 bases, and the junction held 2 bases outside the gene matches. CDR3 DNA sequence: TGTGCCAGCAGCTTACCACAGGGGTACGAGCAGTACTTC. Encoded protein: CASSLPQGYEQYF.

The CDR3 region is CASSESMNFYEKLFF. The CDR3 nucleotides read TGCGCCAGCAGTGAGTCGATGAACTTCTATGAAAAACTGTTTTTT. V usage is TRBV10-2 and J usage is TRBJ1-4, with D hard to call. Germline V gene data show CDR1 as WSHSY and CDR2 as SAAADI. Trimming took off 0 bases at V and 6 bases at J, with 11 bases between the two ends. The CDR3 has 15 residues.

The rearrangement uses TRBV27 and TRBJ2-5, with D possibly being TRBD2 (5 bases). The CDR3 totals 16 residues. Germline CDR1 MNHEY, CDR2 SMNVEV (reference sequence). V was clipped by 5 bases and J by 5 bases, with 21 bases between them. CDR3 sequence (DNA): TGTGCCAGCAGTCCCCGGGGAGCCGGGCCCAGGGAGACCCAGTACTTC. It specifies CASSPRGAGPRETQYF.

J is TRBJ1-5 and V is TRBV27, with 10 bases that match TRBD1. Germline loops: CDR1 MNHEY, CDR2 SMNVEV (reference sequence). Trimming removed 10 bases from V and 8 bases from J; junction bases left unmatched: 14. The CDR3 consists of 15 residues. In nucleotides, the CDR3 is TGTGCCACCCCCAACGGGACAGGGGTTCGGGAGCCCCAGCATTTT. Its translation: CATPNGTGVREPQHF.